The source of this T cell receptor beta chain is a study of blood T cell repertoires in COVID-19. About the research overall: The samples span acute and convalescent COVID-19 from the United States, Italy and Spain. Sources were T cells, B-cell-depleted T cells, or PBMCs; the material itself was cDNA or gDNA.

The germline gives CDR1 ENHRY, CDR2 SYGVKD. The CDR3 extends over 14 amino acids. Losses at the gene ends were 6 bases for V and 2 bases for J; bases not matched to a gene: 4. Authors' methods: Researchers report that nucleated cell counts were estimated from reference gene primer amplification. The protocol was immunoSEQ multiplex PCR, while the TCRdb copy is restricted to in-frame clones and leaves out a portion. The DNA gave D and trimming, while V, J and clone size come from that table. The table records approximately 49,000 clones, around 87% of them present only once. This TCR was recovered from a man in his forties or fifties with acute or convalescent COVID-19. The sequenced sample consisted of peripheral blood. The chain employs TRBV10-3 and TRBJ2-7; TRBD1 aligns across 10 bases. DNA for the CDR3: TGTGCCATCAGCGAGGGACAGGGGACCTACGAGCAGTACTTC. Translation gives CAISEGQGTYEQYF.